These 27 T cell receptor beta chains originate from one sample sequenced in a study of PD-1 blockade in classical Hodgkin lymphoma. Measured with immunoSEQ multiplex PCR; TCRdb has only the in-frame clones, and not every one. The sample includes roughly 81,000 clones, around 90% of them seen just once. Relapse after autologous stem cell transplantation occurred in every patient, and brentuximab vedotin exposure varied. This specimen consisted of peripheral blood mononuclear cells (PBMCs), obtained before the second cycle of nivolumab. The source of these receptors is a human donor with classical Hodgkin lymphoma.

The chain links TRBV7-9 to TRBJ2-7; no reliable D call. The V and J ends lost 5 bases and 3 bases respectively, with 14 bases between them. The length of the CDR3 is 14 residues. CDR1 and CDR2 from the germline V gene are SEHNR and FQNEAQ (reference sequence). Written as DNA, the CDR3 is TGTGCCAGCAGCCCCGGACCGCTGGTCTACGAGCAGTACTTC. It encodes CASSPGPLVYEQYF.

The gene calls are TRBV2 and TRBJ2-5; D is uncertain. The CDR3 is 10 amino acids. Germline V gives CDR1 SNHLY, CDR2 FYNNEI. The ends were cut back, 8 bases at V and 7 bases at J, with 8 bases in the middle. DNA for the CDR3: TGTGCCAGCCAAAGGATGACCCAGTACTTC. Protein: CASQRMTQYF.

CDR3 in amino acids: CASSKVLPNEQFF. CDR3 nucleotides: TGTGCCAGCAGCAAAGTTCTCCCCAATGAGCAGTTCTTC. J is TRBJ2-1 and V is TRBV21-1; TRBD2 is taken as the D call from the table, unchecked against the DNA. TRBV21-1 is shown as a pseudogene. The CDR3 is 13 amino acids.

V and J are TRBV6-5 and TRBJ2-7; D not certain. Looked up from germline, CDR1 is MNHEY and CDR2 is SVGAGI. Trimming cost V 6 bases and J 6 bases, with 15 bases left between them. The CDR3 runs 13 residues. The CDR3 here is CASSPAGRFEQYF. CDR3 coding DNA: TGTGCCAGCAGCCCTGCCGGTCGGTTCGAGCAGTACTTC.

The chain links TRBV5-1 to TRBJ2-7; the match to TRBD2 covers 9 bases. Germline CDR1 and CDR2: SGHRS and YFSETQ. This CDR3 has 18 residues. V shed 0 bases and J 3 bases; nucleotides not matched to a gene: 13. The CDR3 DNA is TGCGCCAGCAGCTTGGCCGGCGGGGGGGCCCGATTTATCTACGAGCAGTACTTC. It is translated as CASSLAGGGARFIYEQYF.

The chain recombines TRBV25-1 with TRBJ1-2; 10 bases align to TRBD1. CDR3 length equals 16 residues. Germline-derived CDR1 and CDR2 are MGHDK and SYGVNS. Unmatched junction bases numbered 7, after V lost 2 bases and J lost 4 bases. CDR3: CASSEAGTGVSYGYTF. The CDR3 DNA sequence: TGTGCCAGCAGTGAAGCGGGGACAGGGGTTAGCTATGGCTACACCTTC.

This chain uses TRBV10-3 with TRBJ2-3; TRBD2 matches at 9 bases. Trimming removed 2 bases from V and 3 bases from J; junction bases left unmatched: 12. Germline assignment: CDR1 ENHRY and CDR2 SYGVKD. The CDR3 runs to 18 residues. Here the CDR3 reads CAISETIGLAGLTDTQYF. Written as DNA, the CDR3 is TGTGCCATCAGTGAGACCATTGGGCTAGCGGGGTTGACAGATACGCAGTATTTT.

V gene TRBV9 combines with J gene TRBJ2-1; 10 nucleotides line up with TRBD2. Trimming cost V 0 bases and J 6 bases; bases outside gene matches: 9. The germline V gene has CDR1 SGDLS and CDR2 YYNGEE. This CDR3 region has 17 residues. CDR3 coding DNA: TGTGCCAGCAGCGTAGACCCAGCGGGAGGGTTGGTCAATGAGCAGTTCTTC. Translation gives CASSVDPAGGLVNEQFF.

V is TRBV7-6 and J is TRBJ2-7; D might be TRBD1 (5 bases). The CDR3 runs to 21 residues. Trimming removed 1 base at V and 0 bases at J, with 28 bases between. The germline gives CDR1 SGHVS, CDR2 FNYEAQ. The CDR3 region is CASSLVRHPQEQARSSYEQYF. The CDR3 coding sequence is TGTGCCAGCAGCTTAGTGAGGCATCCCCAGGAACAGGCAAGGAGCTCCTACGAGCAGTACTTC.

This chain uses TRBV7-9 with TRBJ1-4, with 9 bases lining up with TRBD1. The germline CDR1 and CDR2 sequences are SEHNR and FQNEAQ (reference sequence). This CDR3 comprises 17 residues. V lost 5 bases to trimming and J lost 3 bases; unmatched junction nucleotides: 10. The CDR3 DNA is TGTGCCAGCAGCAGCTCCGGGACAGGGAGGGCTAATGAAAAACTGTTTTTT. This translates into CASSSSGTGRANEKLFF.

This clone has a single count. CDR3 loop: CASKWDRARRGYTF. The CDR3 bases are TGTGCCAGCAAGTGGGACAGGGCCAGACGTGGCTACACCTTC. The genes are TRBV6-1 and TRBJ1-2; 9 bases map to TRBD1. CDR1 is MNHNS, CDR2 SASEGT, per germline. With V trimmed by 7 bases and J by 7 bases, 10 bases remained unmatched. CDR3 length equals 14 residues.

The rearrangement uses TRBV5-4 and TRBJ2-1; 12 bases map to TRBD2. In germline, CDR1 is SGHNT, CDR2 YYREEE (reference sequence). This CDR3 is built from 16 residues. Trimming cost V 1 base and J 10 bases; bases outside gene matches: 9. CDR3 sequence: CASSLLKASGRAEQFF. CDR3 sequence (DNA): TGTGCCAGCAGCTTGCTTAAGGCTAGCGGGAGGGCCGAGCAGTTCTTC. The complete variable domain, with remaining parts taken from reference TRBV5-4 and TRBJ2-1, reads ETGVTQSPTHLIKTRGQQVTLRCSSQSGHNTVSWYQQALGQGPQFIFQYYREEENGRGNFPPRFSGLQFPNYSSELNVNALELDDSALYLCASSLLKASGRAEQFFGPGTRLTVL.

The V and J genes are TRBV9 and TRBJ2-3, with D maybe TRBD1 (6 bases). Trimming stripped 3 bases from V and 6 bases from J, with 14 bases between. From germline, CDR1 is SGDLS and CDR2 YYNGEE. The CDR3 sequence is 14 residues long. The chain's CDR3 is CASSARQASDTQYF. The CDR3, as DNA: TGTGCCAGCAGCGCCCGACAGGCGTCGGATACGCAGTATTTT.

This sequence joins TRBV2 and TRBJ2-1; D not resolved. Trimming removed 1 base from V and 0 bases from J, with 13 bases in between. Germline assignment: CDR1 SNHLY and CDR2 FYNNEI. The CDR3 has 17 amino acids. CDR3 residues: CASSEGPSVSSYNEQFF. The CDR3, as DNA: TGTGCCAGCAGTGAAGGGCCCTCGGTGAGCTCCTACAATGAGCAGTTCTTC.

V is TRBV5-1 and J is TRBJ1-4; 9 bases line up with TRBD1. After removal of 0 bases from V and 7 bases from J, the junction contained 4 bases not matched to a gene. In germline, CDR1 is SGHRS, CDR2 YFSETQ. CDR3 length: 15 residues. CDR3 sequence: CASSLATGGSEKLFF. Here the CDR3 DNA reads TGCGCCAGCAGCTTGGCGACAGGGGGGAGTGAAAAACTGTTTTTT.

The chain uses TRBV7-2 and TRBJ2-2; D may be TRBD1 (6 bases). This CDR3 region has 18 residues. Trimming cost V 3 bases and J 1 base, with 18 bases left between them. Germline lookup yields CDR1 SGHTA and CDR2 FQGNSA. CDR3 residues: CASSFRQGQRGNTGELFF. The CDR3 DNA sequence: TGTGCCAGCAGCTTCCGGCAGGGACAAAGAGGGAACACCGGGGAGCTGTTTTTT.

The chain combines TRBV19 with TRBJ2-7; D might be TRBD1 or TRBD2, each matching 5 bases. CDR1 and CDR2 from the germline V gene are LNHDA and SQIVND (reference sequence). The CDR3 has 16 amino acids. With 7 bases removed from V and 2 bases from J, the gap between germline ends came to 21 bases. CDR3 sequence reads: CASTPRGRQYAYEQYF. For the CDR3, the DNA is TGTGCCAGTACCCCGAGGGGCAGGCAATATGCCTACGAGCAGTACTTC. Based on the CDR3 plus reference TRBV19 and TRBJ2-7, the full variable domain is DGGITQSPKYLFRKEGQNVTLSCEQNLNHDAMYWYRQDPGQGLRLIYYSQIVNDFQKGDIAEGYSVSREKKESFPLTVTSAQKNPTAFYLCASTPRGRQYAYEQYFGPGTRLTVT.

The chain carries TRBV6-6 and TRBJ1-5; the match to TRBD1 covers 8 bases. Germline assignment: CDR1 MNHNY and CDR2 SVGAGI (reference sequence). The CDR3 sequence is 15 residues long. Trimming removed 7 bases from V and 3 bases from J; junction bases left unmatched: 8. The CDR3 nucleotides are TGTGCCAGCACCAGAACAGGGGGTAACAATCAGCCCCAGCATTTT. It specifies CASTRTGGNNQPQHF.

This clone occurred once. The chain is built from TRBV9 and TRBJ1-2; D gene uncertain. This CDR3 has 12 amino acids. Looked up from germline, CDR1 is SGDLS and CDR2 is YYNGEE. Between the trimmed V and J ends, which lost 4 bases and 8 bases, there was a span of 12 bases. The CDR3 reads CASSSTPGGYTF. CDR3 nucleotide sequence: TGTGCCAGCAGCTCCACCCCGGGGGGCTACACCTTC.

The rearrangement joins TRBV19 to TRBJ1-1; weak D call: TRBD1 (6 bases). Germline V lookup: CDR1 LNHDA, CDR2 SQIVND (reference sequence). The V and J ends lost 4 bases and 4 bases respectively, with 16 bases between them. This CDR3 is built from 15 residues. The CDR3 reads CASSTTGATGTEAFF. The CDR3 DNA reads TGTGCCAGTAGTACGACGGGGGCGACGGGCACTGAAGCTTTCTTT.

The chain has TRBV10-1 and TRBJ2-1, with TRBD2 matching 12 bases. Germline V gives CDR1 WNHNN, CDR2 SYGVQD (reference sequence). The CDR3 is 17 amino acids. The V gene end was trimmed by 3 bases and the J gene end by 8 bases; junction bases not matched to a gene: 11. The CDR3 loop is CASSDASGRALFHEQFF. In nucleotides, the CDR3 is TGCGCCAGCAGTGATGCTAGCGGGAGGGCCCTCTTTCATGAGCAGTTCTTC.

The chain couples TRBV7-9 to TRBJ2-7; 8 positions agree with TRBD1. The CDR3 is 15 residues long. After removal of 1 base from V and 3 bases from J, the junction contained 5 bases not matched to a gene. The V gene's germline CDR1 is SEHNR and CDR2 FQNEAQ (reference sequence). The CDR3 is CASSLGFGQGYEQYF. In DNA, the CDR3 is TGTGCCAGCAGCTTAGGGTTCGGACAGGGCTACGAGCAGTACTTC.

This CDR3 is CASSSLDRGLLNEQYF. DNA for the CDR3: TGTGCCAGCTCATCGCTGGACAGGGGGCTTCTTAACGAGCAGTACTTC. The gene calls are TRBV27 and TRBJ2-5, with 11 bases lining up with TRBD1. Judging by the DNA end, TRBJ2-7 fits better; the J call may be wrong. The V gene's germline CDR1 is MNHEY and CDR2 SMNVEV (reference sequence). The CDR3 runs 16 residues.

This sequence joins TRBV6-5 and TRBJ2-1; D is uncertain. V was trimmed by 4 bases and J by 9 bases, leaving 7 bases between them. The CDR3 is 11 amino acids. Germline loops: CDR1 MNHEY, CDR2 SVGAGI. CDR3 protein: CASSSGSEQFF. Here the CDR3 DNA reads TGTGCCAGCAGTTCAGGAAGTGAGCAGTTCTTC.

The chain employs TRBV5-4 and TRBJ1-2, with TRBD1 matching 8 bases. V shed 4 bases and J 8 bases; nucleotides not matched to a gene: 10. Germline V gene data show CDR1 as SGHNT and CDR2 as YYREEE (reference sequence). This CDR3 spans 14 amino acids. The CDR3 DNA follows: TGTGCCAGCAGCGTCGAGGACAGGGTACGAGGCTACACCTTC. Amino acids: CASSVEDRVRGYTF.

The chain couples TRBV28 to TRBJ1-3; 7 nucleotides agree with TRBD1. CDR3 length equals 15 residues. The V gene's germline CDR1 is MDHEN and CDR2 SYDVKM. V lost 2 bases to trimming and J lost 0 bases; unmatched junction nucleotides: 1. Here the CDR3 DNA reads TGTGCCAGCAGTTTAGGACAGGTCTCTGGAAACACCATATATTTT. Translating gives CASSLGQVSGNTIYF.

The chain links TRBV7-9 to TRBJ2-2; maybe TRBD1 (5 bases). V was clipped by 5 bases and J by 4 bases, with 11 bases between them. CDR3 length: 14 amino acids. The V gene's germline CDR1 is SEHNR and CDR2 FQNEAQ (reference sequence). CDR3 sequence: CASSQTVATGELFF. In DNA, the CDR3 is TGTGCCAGCAGCCAGACAGTTGCCACCGGGGAGCTGTTTTTT.